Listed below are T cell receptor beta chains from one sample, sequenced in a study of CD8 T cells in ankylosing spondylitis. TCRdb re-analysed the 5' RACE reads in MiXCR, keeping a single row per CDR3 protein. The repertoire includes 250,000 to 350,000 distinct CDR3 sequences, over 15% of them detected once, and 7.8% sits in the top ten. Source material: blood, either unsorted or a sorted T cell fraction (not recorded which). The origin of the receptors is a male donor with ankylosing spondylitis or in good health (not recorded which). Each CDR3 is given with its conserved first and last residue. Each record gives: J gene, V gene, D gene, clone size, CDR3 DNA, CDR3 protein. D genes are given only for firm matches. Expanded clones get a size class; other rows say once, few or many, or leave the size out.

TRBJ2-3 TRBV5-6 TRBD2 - TGTGCCAGCAGCTTCCGGGGGGGTAGAGGAACAGATACGCAGTATTTT CASSFRGGRGTDTQYF
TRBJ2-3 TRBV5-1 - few TGCGCCAGCCAAAGACCGGACGCCCGTCGCACAGATACGCAGTATTTT CASQRPDARRTDTQYF
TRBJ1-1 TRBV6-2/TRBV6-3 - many TGTGCCAGCAGTTACTCGGCTTACACTGAAGCTTTCTTT CASSYSAYTEAFF
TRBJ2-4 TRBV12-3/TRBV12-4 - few TGTGCCAGCAGTTTTGGGGGGCTAGCCAAAAACATTCAGTACTTC CASSFGGLAKNIQYF
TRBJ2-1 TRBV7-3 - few TGTGCCAGCAGCAGAGAACAGGGAATAGGCTACAATGAGCAGTTCTTC CASSREQGIGYNEQFF
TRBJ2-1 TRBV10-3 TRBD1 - TGTGCCATTCGACAGGGAGCAATTTCGTATGAGCAGTTCTTC CAIRQGAISYEQFF
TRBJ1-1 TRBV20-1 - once TGCAGTGCTAGAGATCCCGGCATAACAGGCACTGAAGCTTTCTTT CSARDPGITGTEAFF
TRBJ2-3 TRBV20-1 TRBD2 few TGCAGTGCTAATAGCGGGAGGGCCGGGACAGATACGCAGTATTTT CSANSGRAGTDTQYF
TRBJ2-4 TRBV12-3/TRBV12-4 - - TGTGCCAGCAGTTTACGGGGGGCTGTACAAAACATTCAGTACTTC CASSLRGAVQNIQYF
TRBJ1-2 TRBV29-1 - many TGCAGCGTTGCTCACGCCAGGGCCAACTATGGCTACACCTTC CSVAHARANYGYTF
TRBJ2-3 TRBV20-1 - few TGCAGTGCTAGAGCCGCAGGGCAGGCGTGGGATACGCAGTATTTT CSARAAGQAWDTQYF
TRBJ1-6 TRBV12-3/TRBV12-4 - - TGTGCCAGCAGTGGACAGAATAATTCACCCCTCCACTTT CASSGQNNSPLHF
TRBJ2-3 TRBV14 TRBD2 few TGTGCCAGCAGCCCTCCGCTAGCGGGATGGACAGATACGCAGTATTTT CASSPPLAGWTDTQYF
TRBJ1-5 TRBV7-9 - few TGTGCCAGCAGCTTAGGACAGTACAATCAGCCCCAGCATTTT CASSLGQYNQPQHF
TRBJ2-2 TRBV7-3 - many TGTGCCAGCAGTTTGCTCCCCTCCGGGGAGCTGTTTTTT CASSLLPSGELFF
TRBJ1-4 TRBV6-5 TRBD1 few TGTGCCAGCAGTTACGAACAGGGGCAGGGTGAAAAACTGTTTTTT CASSYEQGQGEKLFF
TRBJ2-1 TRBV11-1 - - TGTGCCAGCAGCCTTATGGTCAGGGACAATGAGCAGTTCTTC CASSLMVRDNEQFF
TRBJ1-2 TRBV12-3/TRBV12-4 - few TGTGCCAGCAGTGGGATCGGGCCCTATGGCTACACCTTC CASSGIGPYGYTF
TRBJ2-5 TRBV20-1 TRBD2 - TGCAGTGCCGGGAGGACTAGCGGGAAGGGACGAGAGACCCAGTACTTC CSAGRTSGKGRETQYF
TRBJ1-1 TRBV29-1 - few TGCAGCGTTGTAGGGGCGGGGTACACTGAAGCTTTCTTT CSVVGAGYTEAFF
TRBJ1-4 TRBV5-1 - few TGCGCCAGCAGCTCGACAGGAAGAGCAACTAATGAAAAACTGTTTTTT CASSSTGRATNEKLFF
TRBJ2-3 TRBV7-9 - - TGTGCCAGCAGCTTGTCGGCAGGGGCAGATACGCAGTATTTT CASSLSAGADTQYF
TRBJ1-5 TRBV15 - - TGTGCCACCAGCAGAGGACCCCTCACAAGCAATCAGCCCCAGCATTTT CATSRGPLTSNQPQHF
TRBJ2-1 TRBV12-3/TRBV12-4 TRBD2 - TGTGCCAGCTCGGGGACTAGCGGGAGCAATGAGCAGTTCTTC CASSGTSGSNEQFF
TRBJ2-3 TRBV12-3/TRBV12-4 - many TGTGCCAGCAGTTTAGGGACCACAGATACGCAGTATTTT CASSLGTTDTQYF
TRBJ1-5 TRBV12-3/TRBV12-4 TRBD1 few TGTGCCAGCCTTTGGGGGGGGACAGGATTCAATCAGCCCCAGCATTTT CASLWGGTGFNQPQHF
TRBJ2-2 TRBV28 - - TGTGCCAGCGGACCACGGACAGTCCCTAGCGGGGAGCTGTTTTTT CASGPRTVPSGELFF
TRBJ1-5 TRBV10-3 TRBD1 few TGTGCCACCTCCGGGACAGCGGATCAGCCCCAGCATTTT CATSGTADQPQHF
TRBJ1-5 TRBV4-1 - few TGCGCCAGCAGCCAAGATCCAATGGAGAATCAGCCCCAGCATTTT CASSQDPMENQPQHF
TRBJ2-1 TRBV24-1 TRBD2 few TGTGCCACCAGTGATACTAGCGCCCTCAATGAGCAGTTCTTT CATSDTSALNEQFF
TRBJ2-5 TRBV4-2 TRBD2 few TGTGCCAGCAGCCCCCGACTAGCTAAAGAGACCCAGTACTTC CASSPRLAKETQYF
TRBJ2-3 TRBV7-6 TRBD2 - TGTGCCAGCAGCTTCTTCGGGGGGGCCCCAGATACGCAGTATTTT CASSFFGGAPDTQYF